Shown below are 3 T cell receptor beta chains from a single sample sequenced in a study of glioma-infiltrating T cells. Using RNA template, CDR3s of TCR alpha and beta were amplified with iRepertoire arm-PCR. TCRdb itself ran the multiplex PCR reads through MiXCR, one entry per CDR3 protein. The repertoire holds under 200,000 distinct CDR3 sequences, with under 55% as singletons. Sequences were obtained from glioma tissue, nonneoplastic brain tissue, or PBMCs (not recorded which). These receptors came from a human donor with low-grade glioma or glioblastoma, undergoing nonglioma brain surgery, or in good health (not recorded which).

The rearrangement uses TRBV29-1 and TRBJ2-7, with D maybe TRBD1 (6 bases). The ends were cut back, 6 bases at V and 6 bases at J, with 18 bases in the middle. This CDR3 region has 13 residues. Germline CDR1 SQVTM, CDR2 ANQGSEA. The CDR3 DNA reads TGCAGCGTCGCCCACTCGCAGGGGTCCGAGCAGTACTTC. Its translation: CSVAHSQGSEQYF.

This clonotype was found a few times. This sequence joins TRBV18 and TRBJ2-3; no definite D call. The CDR3 sequence is 15 residues long. V shed 2 bases and J shed 3 bases, with 12 bases lying between them. Germline V lookup: CDR1 KGHSH, CDR2 LQKENI. The CDR3 spells CASSPTGRRTDTQYF. CDR3 DNA sequence: TGTGCCAGCTCACCAACGGGCAGGAGAACAGATACGCAGTATTTT.

Concerning this clonotype itself: A much bigger clone sits one base away, suggesting this may be a read error. The V and J genes are TRBV19 and TRBJ2-7; TRBD1 matches 8 bases. CDR1 and CDR2 (germline): LNHDA, SQIVND (reference sequence). J was trimmed by 6 bases and V by 10 bases; bases with no gene match: 8. This CDR3 spans 12 amino acids. CDR3 DNA: TGTGCCACGGGACAGGAAACGGTCGAGCAGTACTTC. The encoded protein is CATGQETVEQYF. Complete variable domain (other parts from reference TRBV19 and TRBJ2-7): DGGITQSPKYLFRKEGQNVTLSCEQNLNHDAMYWYRQDPGQGLRLIYYSQIVNDFQKGDIAEGYSVSREKKESFPLTVTSAQKNPTAFYLCATGQETVEQYFGPGTRLTVT.